These T cell receptor beta chains were read from a single sample in a study of radiation and T cells in renal cell carcinoma. Profiling relied on immunoSEQ multiplex PCR, and the TCRdb table lists in-frame clones only, not all of them. In the table there are around 100,000 clones, 84% of which are singletons. The sample consisted of blood, taken from a patient whose treatment included radiotherapy and nephrectomy. The receptors shown here come from a man aged 55-75 years with renal cell carcinoma. Both conserved end residues are trimmed from each CDR3. Each record gives: clone size, V gene, J gene, D gene, CDR3 protein. D genes are given only for firm matches. Clone size is stated in some rows and not others, as once, few, many or a class when expanded.

.	TRBV6-5	TRBJ2-7	.	ASGLVSPYEQY
.	TRBV27	TRBJ2-7	TRBD1	ASNSPGQGSYEQY
few	TRBV2	TRBJ2-6	TRBD1	ASSETGGRLSGANVLT
.	TRBV9	TRBJ1-6	.	ASSVDFGNSPLH
.	TRBV4-3	TRBJ2-1	TRBD2	ASSRVAGGTYSYNEQF
.	TRBV27	TRBJ2-2	TRBD1	ASSFTGQGGVGELF
few	TRBV28	TRBJ2-7	.	ASSLWAGSSYEQY
.	TRBV5-1	TRBJ2-3	TRBD1	ASSSGQGAGGTDTQY
.	TRBV28	TRBJ1-2	TRBD1	ASSGQVYGYT
few	TRBV28	TRBJ1-5	.	ASSGQAAQPQH
.	TRBV11-1	TRBJ1-2	TRBD1	ASRPGQGAGYT
.	TRBV12-5	TRBJ2-4	TRBD1	ASGLGAGQGASKNIQY
.	TRBV28	TRBJ2-4	.	ASSSDFTKNIQY
.	TRBV6-1	TRBJ2-7	.	ASSRTFAYEQY
.	TRBV15	TRBJ2-6	TRBD2	ATSREGGVSLISGANVLT
.	TRBV27	TRBJ2-7	TRBD2	ASAGLAETYEQY
once	TRBV19	TRBJ2-7	.	ASRPGGTGRYEQY
.	TRBV5-6	TRBJ2-1	.	ASSLVRGYNEQF
.	TRBV5-4	TRBJ1-1	TRBD1	ASSSPGTVNTEAF
.	TRBV5-1	TRBJ2-3	.	ASSLGSGSTDTQY
few	TRBV9	TRBJ2-1	TRBD2	ASSVGPSGHEQF
.	TRBV19	TRBJ1-5	.	ASRTTGESNQPQH
.	TRBV7-9	TRBJ1-1	.	ASSLSGSNTEAF
.	TRBV20-1	TRBJ2-1	.	SAPHYNEQF
.	TRBV7-6	TRBJ1-2	TRBD1	ASSYRTGGRPNYGYT
.	TRBV28	TRBJ1-4	TRBD1	ASSLPGGAGNEKLF
.	TRBV5-1	TRBJ2-1	TRBD1	ASSWTGGSYNEQF
.	TRBV7-9	TRBJ2-5	.	ASTPQGDATQY
once	TRBV19	TRBJ1-5	TRBD1	ASSRRTGAVSPQH
.	TRBV18	TRBJ2-7	TRBD1	ASAQTGTGAEQY
once	TRBV10-2	TRBJ2-7	TRBD1	ASLARQGYNEQY